This T cell receptor beta chain was recorded in a study of blood T cell repertoires in COVID-19. The wider study: Acute and convalescent COVID-19 samples came from the United States, Italy and Spain. T cells, B-cell-depleted T cells, or PBMCs provided the cDNA or gDNA that served as material.

Methods used by the authors: How many nucleated cells were present was estimated from reference gene primer amplification. Only in-frame clones appear in the TCRdb table, and some are missing; sequencing was by immunoSEQ multiplex PCR. The D gene and trimming were derived from the DNA, and the V and J assignments and clone size from that table. The sample records tens of thousands of clones, 83% being singletons. The source is a man between 70 and 80 years old with acute or convalescent COVID-19. The sample taken for sequencing was peripheral blood.

CDR3 amino acids: CASSLDRGSTEAFF. As DNA, the CDR3 is TGTGCCAGCAGTTTGGACAGGGGGAGCACTGAAGCTTTCTTT. The chain recombines TRBV27 with TRBJ1-1, with 10 bases that match TRBD1. Germline values: CDR1 MNHEY, CDR2 SMNVEV (reference sequence). The junction had 2 bases not matched to a gene; V was cut back by 3 bases and J by 4 bases. The CDR3 totals 14 residues.